Listed below are T cell receptor beta chains from one sample, sequenced in a study of control samples from healthy donors and cancer patients. Repertoires were generated with immunoSEQ multiplex PCR, while TCRdb's copy carries only in-frame clones and drops some. The sample holds over 150,000 clones, approximately 96% seen once. Sequenced sample: blood. The receptors originated from a man in his forties in good health. Both conserved end residues are trimmed from each CDR3. A D gene is named only where the DNA matches it firmly. Only some rows state a clone size, as once, few, many or a class for expanded clones.

abundance,d_gene,v_gene,j_gene,CDR3aa
.,TRBD1,TRBV7-2,TRBJ1-2,ASSLVGTGGNYGYT
.,.,TRBV18,TRBJ1-4,ASSPLGGPEKLF
.,TRBD1,TRBV6-5,TRBJ1-2,ASSYQGQGVQGYT
.,TRBD1,TRBV7-8,TRBJ2-7,ASSFGSGGDEQY
.,TRBD1,TRBV2,TRBJ1-3,ASSAQGFRNTIY
.,TRBD1,TRBV7-9,TRBJ2-7,ASSAPGQTYEQY
.,.,TRBV7-9,TRBJ2-1,ASSSGRYNEQF
.,.,TRBV6-5,TRBJ1-2,AAFLTGYT
once,.,TRBV4-1,TRBJ1-2,ASSYRENYGYT
.,TRBD1,TRBV5-5,TRBJ2-5,ASSRRQGYQETQY
.,.,TRBV2,TRBJ1-2,ASSEGSGQFYGYT
.,.,TRBV12-3/TRBV12-4,TRBJ1-1,ASSLAGTAF
once,TRBD1,TRBV7-3,TRBJ2-2,ASSSTGTGELF
once,TRBD1,TRBV7-2,TRBJ2-7,ASSLAREQGAAYEQY
once,.,TRBV12-5,TRBJ1-1,ASGLATGSYTEAF
.,.,TRBV7-9,TRBJ2-1,ASSPRDRQF
.,.,TRBV30,TRBJ1-6,AWSHGGRDLGALH
.,.,TRBV5-1,TRBJ2-2,ASSLAGLKNTGELF
.,TRBD2,TRBV28,TRBJ2-3,ASRGLAGPDTQY
.,TRBD1,TRBV2,TRBJ2-5,ASSRQGLSETQY
.,.,TRBV3-1/TRBV3-2,TRBJ2-3,ASSQGLPPGRDTQY
.,.,TRBV6-5,TRBJ2-2,ASSYAERGTGELF